This is a list of T cell receptor beta chains from one sample in a study of CD8+ T cells in alopecia areata. Clones were read by immunoSEQ multiplex PCR, and TCRdb kept only the in-frame ones, dropping some. Among roughly 110,000 clones, 56% were seen once, and the ten largest hold roughly 3.5%. The specimen was CD4+ T cells sorted from blood, collected at week 24, from a patient treated with tofacitinib. The receptors were sampled from a human donor with alopecia areata. The CDR3 runs from the conserved cysteine through the conserved F or W. D genes are given only for firm matches. Size is stated for part of the rows, as once, few or many counts, or as a class when the clone is expanded.

d_call cdr3_length clone_size j_call v_call cdr3_aa cdr3_nt
TRBD2 18 - TRBJ2-5 TRBV27 CASSLGSGGIISSGTQYF TGTGCCAGCAGTTTAGGTAGCGGGGGAATCATTTCCAGTGGGACCCAGTACTTC
- 13 - TRBJ2-5 TRBV6-1 CASRGGVSETQYF TGTGCCAGCCGAGGCGGGGTTTCGGAGACCCAGTACTTC
- 15 - TRBJ2-3 TRBV6-5 CASSYSETVTDTQYF TGTGCCAGCAGTTACTCGGAGACAGTGACAGATACGCAGTATTTT
- 11 - TRBJ2-7 TRBV6-1 CASSSWYEQYF TGTGCCAGCAGTTCCTGGTACGAGCAGTACTTC
- 12 - TRBJ1-2 TRBV11-2 CASSLYRGGYTF TGTGCCAGCAGCTTATACCGGGGAGGCTACACCTTC
- 9 once TRBJ2-7 TRBV25-1 CATWGEQYF TGTGCCACCTGGGGGGAGCAGTACTTC
- 13 - TRBJ1-2 TRBV6-5 CASSRTIQYGYTF TGTGCCAGCAGTCGGACCATTCAGTATGGCTACACCTTC
TRBD2 19 medium-sized TRBJ2-1 TRBV11-3 CASSLERGGLGNSYNEQFF TGTGCCAGCAGCTTAGAGCGGGGGGGCCTCGGGAACTCCTACAATGAGCAGTTCTTC
- 13 - TRBJ1-5 TRBV15 CATSRDYSQPQHF TGTGCCACCAGCAGAGATTACAGTCAGCCCCAGCATTTT
- 14 - TRBJ1-2 TRBV18 CASSPRASGYGYTF TGTGCCAGCTCACCCAGGGCCTCGGGCTATGGCTACACCTTC
- 13 - TRBJ2-7 TRBV9 CASSQEHGIGQYF TGTGCCAGCAGTCAAGAACATGGTATCGGGCAGTACTTC
TRBD2 16 - TRBJ2-1 TRBV4-2 CASSQDTGGAVYEQFF TGTGCCAGCAGCCAAGACACCGGGGGGGCAGTTTATGAGCAGTTCTTC
- 15 - TRBJ2-6 TRBV11-2 CASSFRPSGANVLTF TGTGCCAGCAGCTTCCGGCCCTCTGGGGCCAACGTCCTGACTTTC
- 14 - TRBJ1-2 TRBV5-6 CASSLLGENYGYTF TGTGCCAGCAGCTTGTTGGGGGAGAACTATGGCTACACCTTC
- 14 - TRBJ2-7 TRBV7-2 CASSSAAGAGEQYF TGTGCCAGCAGCTCCGCAGCCGGGGCCGGGGAGCAGTACTTC
TRBD2 14 - TRBJ2-1 TRBV5-4 CASSLRAWAGEGVF TGTGCCAGCAGCTTGAGAGCGTGGGCGGGGGAAGGGGTCTTC
- 14 - TRBJ1-1 TRBV4-3 CASMSGRLSTEAFF TGCGCCAGCATGAGTGGCCGGTTAAGCACTGAAGCTTTCTTT
- 13 - TRBJ1-3 TRBV7-9 CASSLLSGNTIYF TGTGCCAGCAGCTTATTGTCTGGAAACACCATATATTTT
- 19 few TRBJ1-5 TRBV23-1 CASTLSDGFGGRLGQPQHF TGCGCCAGCACCCTTTCGGACGGGTTCGGGGGGCGCTTAGGGCAGCCCCAGCATTTT
- 16 - TRBJ1-2 TRBV7-9 CASSRGAGSDGYGYTF TGTGCCAGCAGCCGAGGGGCAGGGAGTGATGGCTATGGCTACACCTTC
- 15 few TRBJ2-1 TRBV7-3 CASAGTGSSYNEQFF TGTGCCAGCGCAGGAACGGGGTCCTCCTACAATGAGCAGTTCTTC
- 14 - TRBJ2-5 TRBV5-1 CASSAGRHKETQYF TGCGCCAGCAGCGCGGGACGGCATAAAGAGACCCAGTACTTC
TRBD1 14 - TRBJ1-2 TRBV29-1 CSVTLTGGNYGYTF TGCAGCGTAACTTTGACAGGGGGCAACTATGGCTACACCTTC
TRBD2 16 - TRBJ2-5 TRBV5-1 CASNPLSGGNQETQYF TGCGCCAGCAATCCTCTAAGCGGGGGGAACCAAGAGACCCAGTACTTC
- 17 - TRBJ1-2 TRBV4-1 CASSPMAGTPKDYGYTF TGCGCCAGCAGCCCCATGGCGGGGACACCTAAAGACTATGGCTACACCTTC
- 12 - TRBJ2-7 TRBV2 CASSEGSYEQYF TGTGCCAGCAGTGAAGGTTCCTACGAGCAGTACTTC